A single sample is the source of the 25 T cell receptor beta chains below, sequenced in a study of blood T cell repertoires in COVID-19. Libraries were prepared by immunoSEQ multiplex PCR; TCRdb keeps only in-frame clonotypes and omits some of them. This sample has over 35,000 clones, with around 90% found just once. The sample consisted of peripheral blood. Every receptor here comes from a man aged 65 to 85 with active COVID-19.

Details on this clone: Other nucleotide sequences in the sample specify the same CDR3. The chain couples TRBV9 to TRBJ2-7; tentatively, D is TRBD2 (6 bases). Germline loops: CDR1 SGDLS, CDR2 YYNGEE. V shed 0 bases and J shed 3 bases, with 10 bases lying between them. This CDR3 contains 14 residues. The CDR3 coding sequence is TGTGCCAGCAGCGTAGCGGGGCGGGACTACGAGCAGTACTTC. Translated: CASSVAGRDYEQYF.

V usage is TRBV10-3 and J usage is TRBJ1-1; D possibly corresponds to TRBD1 (5 bases). Trimming took off 2 bases at V and 3 bases at J, with 10 bases between the two ends. The CDR3 totals 14 residues. Germline values: CDR1 ENHRY, CDR2 SYGVKD. CDR3 in DNA: TGTGCCATCAGTGAGGGACGGGGGTACACTGAAGCTTTCTTT. Protein: CAISEGRGYTEAFF.

V is TRBV7-3 and J is TRBJ2-2, with TRBD2 matching 11 bases. This CDR3 has 14 amino acids. V shed 5 bases, J shed 5 bases, and the junction held 1 base outside the gene matches. Germline V CDR1 and CDR2: SGHTA, FQGTGA. The CDR3 reads CASSRLAGTGELFF. In DNA form, the CDR3 reads TGTGCCAGCAGCAGACTAGCGGGGACCGGGGAGCTGTTTTTT.

The rearrangement uses TRBV4-1 and TRBJ1-2, with 7 bases identical to TRBD1. The V gene end was trimmed by 3 bases and the J gene end by 2 bases; junction bases not matched to a gene: 9. The CDR3 has 16 residues. CDR1 MGHRA and CDR2 YSYEKL come from the germline V gene. The CDR3 spells CASSQEGTVGNYGYTF. CDR3 nucleotide sequence: TGCGCCAGCAGCCAGGAGGGGACAGTCGGGAACTATGGCTACACCTTC.

The chain combines TRBV7-9 with TRBJ1-1, with a tentative D call TRBD1 (5 bases). Germline lookup yields CDR1 SEHNR and CDR2 FQNEAQ (reference sequence). The CDR3 loop spans 16 amino acids. The V end lost 1 base, the J end lost 5 bases, and 17 bases lay between the germline ends. DNA of the CDR3: TGTGCCAGCAGCTTAGAGGTAGGAGGGGATAGGACTGAAGCTTTCTTT. Its protein is CASSLEVGGDRTEAFF.

The genes are TRBV9 and TRBJ2-3; tentatively, D is TRBD2 (6 bases). Trimming stripped 0 bases from V and 5 bases from J, with 10 bases between. The length of the CDR3 is 14 residues. The germline V gene has CDR1 SGDLS and CDR2 YYNGEE. This CDR3 is CASSVAWRGDTQYF. The CDR3 DNA reads TGTGCCAGCAGCGTAGCCTGGCGGGGAGATACGCAGTATTTT.

J is TRBJ2-3 and V is TRBV6-2 or TRBV6-3; TRBD2 agrees at 9 bases. Germline V gene data show CDR1 as MNHEY and CDR2 as SVGEGT. The length of the CDR3 is 17 residues. The V and J ends lost 2 bases and 1 base, in that order; junction bases with no gene match: 7. The CDR3 is CASSYQRGVLGTDTQYF. The CDR3 DNA sequence: TGTGCCAGCAGTTACCAGCGGGGGGTTCTGGGCACAGATACGCAGTATTTT.

V and J are TRBV2 and TRBJ2-7, with 7 bases matching TRBD1. CDR1 is SNHLY, CDR2 FYNNEI, per germline. J gave up 4 bases and V 6 bases, and 12 bases lay outside the gene matches. The CDR3 has 15 amino acids. As DNA, the CDR3 is TGTGCCAGCAGAAGTGGAACAGGGGCATGGTACGAGCAGTACTTC. It specifies CASRSGTGAWYEQYF.

This rearrangement joins TRBV2 to TRBJ1-5, with a possible D match to TRBD1 (6 bases). Germline assignment: CDR1 SNHLY and CDR2 FYNNEI. Deletions cut 3 bases from V and 6 bases from J, with 12 bases between. This CDR3 is built from 14 residues. The CDR3 coding sequence is TGTGCCAGCAGTGATTTCAGGGGCGTTCAGCCCCAGCATTTT. Protein: CASSDFRGVQPQHF.

This rearrangement joins TRBV5-1 to TRBJ2-1, with a tentative D call TRBD2 (6 bases). The CDR3 runs to 16 residues. The germline gives CDR1 SGHRS, CDR2 YFSETQ. The V end was cut by 4 bases, the J end by 1 base, with 15 bases between. CDR3 nucleotide sequence: TGCGCCAGCAGCCCCCGAACTAGCCGTTCCTACAATGAGCAGTTCTTC. It yields the protein CASSPRTSRSYNEQFF.

The chain carries TRBV7-2 and TRBJ2-7; D is possibly TRBD2 (5 bases). CDR3 size: 14 residues. Germline V gene sequence: CDR1 SGHTA, CDR2 FQGNSA. V shed 5 bases and J shed 0 bases, with 11 bases lying between them. CDR3 protein: CASSRGSPSYEQYF. CDR3 sequence (DNA): TGTGCCAGCAGCCGGGGATCCCCCTCCTACGAGCAGTACTTC.

The chain has TRBV10-3 and TRBJ1-2; D call uncertain. This CDR3 comprises 15 residues. V lost 4 bases and J lost 6, with 18 bases in between. Germline V lookup: CDR1 ENHRY, CDR2 SYGVKD. The CDR3 nucleotides read TGTGCCATCAGTGCCTACCCCGCGGCGTATGATGGCTACACCTTC. Its translation is CAISAYPAAYDGYTF.

The J gene is TRBJ1-1, the V gene TRBV5-6; 9 positions match TRBD1. This CDR3 comprises 14 residues. The J segment lost 4 bases and the V segment lost 4 bases, leaving 5 bases of the junction unmatched. Germline values: CDR1 SGHDT, CDR2 YYEEEE. CDR3 nucleotides: TGTGCCAGCAGCGGTGGGACAGGGAGCACTGAAGCTTTCTTT. Amino acids: CASSGGTGSTEAFF.

CDR3 residues: CAISDRDNQPQHF. The CDR3 DNA is TGTGCCATCAGTGACAGGGACAATCAGCCCCAGCATTTT. The rearrangement joins TRBV10-3 to TRBJ1-5; perhaps TRBD1 as D (5 bases). The germline gives CDR1 ENHRY, CDR2 SYGVKD. The V gene lost 3 bases and the J gene lost 3 bases, with 6 bases spanning the gap. The CDR3 sequence is 13 residues long.

The rearrangement joins TRBV28 to TRBJ2-3, with 10 bases aligning to TRBD2. V shed 5 bases and J 8 bases; nucleotides not matched to a gene: 13. CDR1 MDHEN and CDR2 SYDVKM come from the germline V gene. CDR3 length: 16 residues. This CDR3 is CASSPSGRVNGGTQYF. The CDR3 DNA is TGTGCCAGCAGTCCAAGCGGGAGGGTGAATGGTGGTACGCAGTATTTT.

This clone occurred once. This chain joins TRBV30 and TRBJ2-2, with 7 nucleotides matching TRBD1. The CDR3 runs 13 residues. Germline V CDR1 and CDR2: GTSNPN, SVGIG (reference sequence). J was trimmed by 6 bases and V by 8 bases; bases with no gene match: 9. The CDR3 reads CAIGTVGPGELFF. In DNA form, the CDR3 reads TGTGCCATCGGGACAGTAGGCCCCGGGGAGCTGTTTTTT.

The J gene is TRBJ2-5, the V gene TRBV4-2, with D unclear. The CDR3 contains 15 residues. Deletions cut 2 bases from V and 1 base from J, with 11 bases between. Germline V gene data show CDR1 as LGHNA and CDR2 as YNFKEQ. The CDR3 DNA reads as TGTGCCAGCAGCCAAAAACCCGGGTTCCAAGAGACCCAGTACTTC. Amino acids: CASSQKPGFQETQYF.

The chain has TRBV5-6 and TRBJ2-2; the D gene is possibly TRBD1 (6 bases). Germline V gene data show CDR1 as SGHDT and CDR2 as YYEEEE. The V end was cut by 4 bases, the J end by 2 bases, with 12 bases between. The CDR3 loop spans 15 amino acids. CDR3 nucleotides: TGTGCCAGCAGCCAAACAGGGTTTAACACCGGGGAGCTGTTTTTT. Its translation is CASSQTGFNTGELFF. The whole variable domain, remainder taken from reference TRBV5-6 and TRBJ2-2, is DAGVTQSPTHLIKTRGQQVTLRCSPKSGHDTVSWYQQALGQGPQFIFQYYEEEERQRGNFPDRFSGHQFPNYSSELNVNALLLGDSALYLCASSQTGFNTGELFFGEGSRLTVL.

This chain's CDR3 is CASSLAGDRASGELFF. The CDR3 bases are TGTGCCAGCAGCTTGGCCGGGGACAGGGCAAGCGGGGAGCTGTTTTTT. This chain uses TRBV7-3 with TRBJ2-2; 9 bases agree with TRBD1. This CDR3 contains 16 residues. Germline trimming cut 3 bases from V and 7 bases from J; bases unmatched to any gene: 9. CDR1 is SGHTA and CDR2 is FQGTGA in the germline V gene.

The rearrangement joins TRBV9 to TRBJ2-7, with D hard to call. CDR1 is SGDLS, CDR2 YYNGEE, per germline. Trimming stripped 0 bases from V and 0 bases from J, with 13 bases between. CDR3 length: 16 residues. CDR3 protein: CASSVASGGLSYEQYF. The DNA of the CDR3 is TGTGCCAGCAGCGTAGCCTCCGGCGGCCTCTCCTACGAGCAGTACTTC.

This clone has just one count. The chain uses TRBV29-1 and TRBJ1-1; TRBD1 aligns across 12 bases. Trimming removed 7 bases from V and 6 bases from J; junction bases left unmatched: 9. The CDR3 is made up of 14 amino acids. The germline V gene has CDR1 SQVTM and CDR2 ANQGSEA. CDR3 loop: CSGGDRGRPAEAFF. For the CDR3, the DNA is TGCAGCGGTGGGGACAGGGGGCGCCCCGCTGAAGCTTTCTTT.

J is TRBJ1-2 and V is TRBV19; D may be TRBD1 (6 bases). CDR3 length equals 19 residues. In germline, CDR1 is LNHDA, CDR2 SQIVND (reference sequence). Trimming removed 5 bases at V and 0 bases at J, with 25 bases between. CDR3 sequence (DNA): TGTGCCAGTAGTCTCTTCACCAGGGGAGAGATTCGAACTAACTATGGCTACACCTTC. As protein: CASSLFTRGEIRTNYGYTF.

The chain uses TRBV10-2 and TRBJ2-2; possibly TRBD1 for D (5 bases). The CDR3 covers 15 residues. V was cut by 2 bases and J by 5 bases, with 12 bases left in between. Germline assignment: CDR1 WSHSY and CDR2 SAAADI. The CDR3 DNA reads as TGCGCCAGCAGTGAGGTACAGGCCGTAACCGGGGAGCTGTTTTTT. It encodes CASSEVQAVTGELFF.

The V gene is TRBV2, the J gene TRBJ1-2; 7 positions agree with TRBD1. The germline V gene encodes CDR1 SNHLY and CDR2 FYNNEI. This CDR3 spans 13 amino acids. The V and J ends lost 5 bases and 5 bases, in that order; junction bases with no gene match: 5. The CDR3 DNA follows: TGTGCCAGCAGTACCGGGACAGAGTATGGCTACACCTTC. Translation: CASSTGTEYGYTF. Variable domain in full (rest from reference TRBV2 and TRBJ1-2): EPEVTQTPSHQVTQMGQEVILRCVPISNHLYFYWYRQILGQKVEFLVSFYNNEISEKSEIFDDQFSVERPDGSNFTLKIRSTKLEDSAMYFCASSTGTEYGYTFGSGTRLTVV.

The V gene is TRBV7-3, the J gene TRBJ2-1; possibly TRBD2 for D (6 bases). V was pared by 5 bases and J by 0 bases, with 17 bases between. This CDR3 is built from 17 residues. Germline assignment: CDR1 SGHTA and CDR2 FQGTGA. The CDR3 reads CASSPTGAGSSYNEQFF. The CDR3 DNA reads as TGTGCCAGCAGCCCCACCGGGGCGGGGAGCTCCTACAATGAGCAGTTCTTC.